The text below deals with one TCR beta chain. The data derive from a study of T cell clones after liver transplantation. Study as a whole: Tolerance: complete withdrawal held at least one year, liver enzymes staying within twice normal.

The CDR3 covers 15 residues. Trimming pared 2 bases from V and 0 bases from J, leaving 8 bases between. Germline loops: CDR1 MGHRA, CDR2 YSYEKL. Profiled with immunoSEQ multiplex PCR; TCRdb holds only in-frame clones, not every one. The sample holds around 97,000 clones, about 86% seen once. The sample was CD4+ T cells from blood, taken around 44 months after liver transplant. The receptor comes from a human patient who received a liver transplant. A subset of T cells may come from the graft donor. The gene calls are TRBV4-1 and TRBJ2-4, with a possible D match to TRBD1 (5 bases). The CDR3 DNA follows: TGCGCCAGCAGCCAACCTGGGGCAGCCAAAAACATTCAGTACTTC. This codes for CASSQPGAAKNIQYF.